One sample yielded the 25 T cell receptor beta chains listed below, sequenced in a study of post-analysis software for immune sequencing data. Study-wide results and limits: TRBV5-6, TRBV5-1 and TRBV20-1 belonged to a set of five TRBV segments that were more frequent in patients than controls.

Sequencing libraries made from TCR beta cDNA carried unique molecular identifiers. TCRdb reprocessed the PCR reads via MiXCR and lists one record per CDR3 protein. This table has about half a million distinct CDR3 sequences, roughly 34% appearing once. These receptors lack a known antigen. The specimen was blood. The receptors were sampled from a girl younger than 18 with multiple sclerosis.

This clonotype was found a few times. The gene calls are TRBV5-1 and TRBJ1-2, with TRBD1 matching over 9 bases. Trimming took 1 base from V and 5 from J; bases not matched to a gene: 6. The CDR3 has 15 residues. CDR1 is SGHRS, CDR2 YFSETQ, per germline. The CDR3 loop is CASSLLTGGSYGYTF. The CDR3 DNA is TGCGCCAGCAGCTTGTTGACAGGGGGTAGTTATGGCTACACCTTC.

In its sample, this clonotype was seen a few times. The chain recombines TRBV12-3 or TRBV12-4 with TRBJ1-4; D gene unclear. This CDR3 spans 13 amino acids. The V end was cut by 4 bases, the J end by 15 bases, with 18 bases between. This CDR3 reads CASSSGGVNRMFF. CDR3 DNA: TGTGCCAGCAGTTCCGGTGGTGTGAACCGAATGTTTTTT.

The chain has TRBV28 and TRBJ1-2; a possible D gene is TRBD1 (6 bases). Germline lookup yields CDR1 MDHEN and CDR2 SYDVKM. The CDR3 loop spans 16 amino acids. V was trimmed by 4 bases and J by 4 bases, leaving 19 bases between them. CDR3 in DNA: TGTGCCAGCAGTTATCCCTTTCGGGGGGCAGGCTATGGCTACACCTTC. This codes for CASSYPFRGAGYGYTF.

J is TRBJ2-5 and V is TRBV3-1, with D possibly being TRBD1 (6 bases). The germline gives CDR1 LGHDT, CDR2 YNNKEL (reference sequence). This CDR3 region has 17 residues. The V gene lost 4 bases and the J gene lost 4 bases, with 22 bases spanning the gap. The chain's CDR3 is CASSLRTPGEGGETQYF. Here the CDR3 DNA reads TGTGCCAGCAGCCTGCGCACCCCCGGAGAAGGGGGAGAGACCCAGTACTTC.

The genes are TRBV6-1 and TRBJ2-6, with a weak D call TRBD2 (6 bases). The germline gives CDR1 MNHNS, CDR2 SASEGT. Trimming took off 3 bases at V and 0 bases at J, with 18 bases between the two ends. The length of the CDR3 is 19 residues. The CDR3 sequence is CASSEFGTFPLSGANVLTF. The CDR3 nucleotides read TGTGCCAGCAGTGAGTTTGGGACTTTCCCCCTCTCTGGGGCCAACGTCCTGACTTTC.

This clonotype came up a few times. CDR3 sequence reads: CSAAGQGETQYF. The CDR3 nucleotides read TGCAGCGCTGCTGGACAGGGTGAGACCCAGTACTTC. The chain employs TRBV29-1 and TRBJ2-5; 8 bases line up with TRBD1. This CDR3 contains 12 residues. Germline V gene data show CDR1 as SQVTM and CDR2 as ANQGSEA. The V and J ends lost 7 bases and 5 bases, in that order; junction bases with no gene match: 6.

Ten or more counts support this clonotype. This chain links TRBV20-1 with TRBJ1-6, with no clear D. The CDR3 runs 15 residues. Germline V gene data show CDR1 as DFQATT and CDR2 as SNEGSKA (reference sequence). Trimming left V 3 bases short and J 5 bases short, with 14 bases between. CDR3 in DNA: TGCAGTGCTAGCAAGGGCCACCCCAATAATTCACCCCTCCACTTT. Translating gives CSASKGHPNNSPLHF.

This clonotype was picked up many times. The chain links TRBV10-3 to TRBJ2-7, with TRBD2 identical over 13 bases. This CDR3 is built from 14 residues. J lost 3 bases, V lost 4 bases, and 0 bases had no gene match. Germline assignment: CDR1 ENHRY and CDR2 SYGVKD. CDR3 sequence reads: CAISGLAGGYEQYF. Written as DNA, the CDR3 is TGTGCCATCAGTGGACTAGCGGGAGGCTACGAGCAGTACTTC.

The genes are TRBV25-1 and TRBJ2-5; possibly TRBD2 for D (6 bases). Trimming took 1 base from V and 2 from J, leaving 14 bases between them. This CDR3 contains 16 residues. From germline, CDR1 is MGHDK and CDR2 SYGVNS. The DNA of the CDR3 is TGTGCCAGCAGTGAATCTCTTTCACGGGGGCAAGAGACCCAGTACTTC. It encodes CASSESLSRGQETQYF.

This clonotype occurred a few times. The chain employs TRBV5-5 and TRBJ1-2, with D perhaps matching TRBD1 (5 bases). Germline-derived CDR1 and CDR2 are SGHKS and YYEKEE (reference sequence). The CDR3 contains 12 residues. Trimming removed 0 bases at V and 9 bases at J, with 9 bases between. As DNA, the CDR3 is TGTGCCAGCAGCTTGGGTACAGGAAGCTACACCTTC. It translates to CASSLGTGSYTF.

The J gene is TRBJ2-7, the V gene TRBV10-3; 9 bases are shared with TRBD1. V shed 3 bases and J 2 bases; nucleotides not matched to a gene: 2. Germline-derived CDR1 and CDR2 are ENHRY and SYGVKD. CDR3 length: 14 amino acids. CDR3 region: CAISERQGAYEQYF. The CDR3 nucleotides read TGTGCCATCAGTGAAAGACAGGGGGCCTACGAGCAGTACTTC.

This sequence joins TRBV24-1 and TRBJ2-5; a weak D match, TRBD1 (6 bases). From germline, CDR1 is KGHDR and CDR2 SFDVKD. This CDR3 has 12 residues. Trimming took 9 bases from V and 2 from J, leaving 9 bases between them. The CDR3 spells CATADRQETQYF. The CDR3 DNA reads TGTGCCACCGCGGACAGACAAGAGACCCAGTACTTC.

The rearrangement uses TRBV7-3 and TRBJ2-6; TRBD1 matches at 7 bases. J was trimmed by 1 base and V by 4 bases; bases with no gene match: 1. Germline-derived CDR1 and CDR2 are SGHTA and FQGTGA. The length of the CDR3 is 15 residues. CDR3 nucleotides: TGTGCCAGCAGCTCGGACAGGTCTGGGGCCAACGTCCTGACTTTC. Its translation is CASSSDRSGANVLTF.

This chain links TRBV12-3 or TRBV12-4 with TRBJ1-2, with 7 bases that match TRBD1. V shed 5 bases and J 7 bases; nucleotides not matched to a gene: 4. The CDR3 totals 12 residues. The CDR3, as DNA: TGTGCCAGCAGTCCCCAGGGGGTTGGCTACACCTTC. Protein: CASSPQGVGYTF.

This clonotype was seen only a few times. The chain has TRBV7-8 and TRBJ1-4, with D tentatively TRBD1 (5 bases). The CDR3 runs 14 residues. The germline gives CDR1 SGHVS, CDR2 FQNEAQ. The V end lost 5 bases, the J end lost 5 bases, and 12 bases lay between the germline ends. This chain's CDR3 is CASSLRDGNEKLFF. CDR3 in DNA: TGTGCCAGCAGCCTTCGGGACGGGAATGAAAAACTGTTTTTT.

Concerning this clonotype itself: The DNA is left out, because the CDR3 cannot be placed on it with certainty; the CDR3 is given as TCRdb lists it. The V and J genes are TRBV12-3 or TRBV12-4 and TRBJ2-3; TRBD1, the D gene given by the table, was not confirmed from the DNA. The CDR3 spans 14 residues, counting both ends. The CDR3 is CASSWGQGTDTEYF.

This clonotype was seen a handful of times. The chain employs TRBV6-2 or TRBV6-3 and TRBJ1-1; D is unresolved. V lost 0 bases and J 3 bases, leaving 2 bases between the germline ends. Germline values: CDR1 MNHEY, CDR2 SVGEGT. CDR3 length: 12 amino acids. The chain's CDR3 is CASSYSYTEAFF. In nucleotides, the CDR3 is TGTGCCAGCAGTTACTCGTACACTGAAGCTTTCTTT.

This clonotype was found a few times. CDR3 DNA sequence: TGTGCCAGCAGCCAAGATAACTGGCGTACGCCTTCCTACGAGCAGTACTTC. Amino acid sequence: CASSQDNWRTPSYEQYF. The V gene is TRBV3-1, the J gene TRBJ2-7; D unclear. V lost 0 bases to trimming and J lost 1 base, with 16 bases between them. The CDR3 contains 17 residues. Germline V gives CDR1 LGHDT, CDR2 YNNKEL (reference sequence).

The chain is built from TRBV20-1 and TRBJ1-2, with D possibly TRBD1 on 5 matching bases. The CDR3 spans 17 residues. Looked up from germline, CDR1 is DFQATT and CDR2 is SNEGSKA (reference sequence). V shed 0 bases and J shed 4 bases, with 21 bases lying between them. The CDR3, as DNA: TGCAGTGCTAGAGAGGTAGGGGACTTCGAGAGTGGCTATGGCTACACCTTC. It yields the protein CSAREVGDFESGYGYTF.

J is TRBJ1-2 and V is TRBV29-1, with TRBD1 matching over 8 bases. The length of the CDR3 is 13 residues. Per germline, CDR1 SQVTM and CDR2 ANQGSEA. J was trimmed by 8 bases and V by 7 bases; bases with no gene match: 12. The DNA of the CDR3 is TGCAGCGCCACAGGGGGAGGTGAAGGGGGCTACACCTTC. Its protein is CSATGGGEGGYTF.

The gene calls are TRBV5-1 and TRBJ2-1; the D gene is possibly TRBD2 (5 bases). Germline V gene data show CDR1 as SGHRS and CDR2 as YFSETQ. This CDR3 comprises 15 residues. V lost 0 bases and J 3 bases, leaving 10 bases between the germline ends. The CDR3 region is CASSLDLRDYNEQFF. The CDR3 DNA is TGCGCCAGCAGCTTGGACCTCCGGGACTACAATGAGCAGTTCTTC.

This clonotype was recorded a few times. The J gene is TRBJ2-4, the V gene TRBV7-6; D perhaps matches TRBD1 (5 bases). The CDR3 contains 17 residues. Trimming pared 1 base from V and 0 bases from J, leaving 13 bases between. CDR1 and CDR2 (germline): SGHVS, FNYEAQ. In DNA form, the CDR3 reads TGTGCCAGCAGCTTAGGGGCCCCCAGGGAAGCCAAAAACATTCAGTACTTC. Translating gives CASSLGAPREAKNIQYF.

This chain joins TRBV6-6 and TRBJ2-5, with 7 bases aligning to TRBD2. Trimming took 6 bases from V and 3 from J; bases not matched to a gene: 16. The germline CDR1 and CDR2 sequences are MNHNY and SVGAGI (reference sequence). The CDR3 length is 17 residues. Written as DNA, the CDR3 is TGTGCCAGCAGGAACGTGGCCCTAGCGGTTGGGAAAGAGACCCAGTACTTC. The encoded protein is CASRNVALAVGKETQYF.

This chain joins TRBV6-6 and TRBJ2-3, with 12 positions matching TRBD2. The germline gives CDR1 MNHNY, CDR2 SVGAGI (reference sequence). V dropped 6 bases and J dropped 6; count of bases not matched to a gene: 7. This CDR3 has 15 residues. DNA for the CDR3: TGTGCCAGCAGCCCCGCTAGCGGGGGGGTTGATACGCAGTATTTT. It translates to CASSPASGGVDTQYF.

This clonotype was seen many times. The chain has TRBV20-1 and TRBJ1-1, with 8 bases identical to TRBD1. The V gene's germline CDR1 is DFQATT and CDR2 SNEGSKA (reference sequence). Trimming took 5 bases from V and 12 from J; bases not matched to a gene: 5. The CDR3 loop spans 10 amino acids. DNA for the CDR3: TGCAGTGCTTGGGACAGGCAAACTTTCTTT. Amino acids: CSAWDRQTFF.